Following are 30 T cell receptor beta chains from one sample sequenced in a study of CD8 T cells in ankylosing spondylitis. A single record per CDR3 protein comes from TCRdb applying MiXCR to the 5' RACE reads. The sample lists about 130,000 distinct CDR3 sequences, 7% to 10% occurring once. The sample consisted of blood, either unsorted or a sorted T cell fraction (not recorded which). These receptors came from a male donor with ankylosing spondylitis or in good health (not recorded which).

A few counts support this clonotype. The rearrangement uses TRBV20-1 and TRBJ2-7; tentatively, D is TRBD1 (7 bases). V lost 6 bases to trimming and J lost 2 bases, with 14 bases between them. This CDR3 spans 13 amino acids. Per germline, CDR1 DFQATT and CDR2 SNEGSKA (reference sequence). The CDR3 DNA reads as TGCAGTGCGCCCAGGGGGGTCGCCTACGAGCAGTACTTC. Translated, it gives CSAPRGVAYEQYF.

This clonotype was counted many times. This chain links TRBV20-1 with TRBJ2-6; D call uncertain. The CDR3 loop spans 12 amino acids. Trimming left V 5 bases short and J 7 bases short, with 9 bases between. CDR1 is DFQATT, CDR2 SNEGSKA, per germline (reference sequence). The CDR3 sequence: CSARRLANVLTF. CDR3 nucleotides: TGCAGTGCTCGTCGGTTAGCCAACGTCCTGACTTTC.

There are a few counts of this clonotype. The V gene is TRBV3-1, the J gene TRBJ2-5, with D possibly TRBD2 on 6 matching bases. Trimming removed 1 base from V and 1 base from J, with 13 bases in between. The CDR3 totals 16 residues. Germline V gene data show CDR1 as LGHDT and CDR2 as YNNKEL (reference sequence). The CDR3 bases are TGTGCCAGCAGCCAAGGAAGCGGGCTATCCCAAGAGACCCAGTACTTC. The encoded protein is CASSQGSGLSQETQYF.

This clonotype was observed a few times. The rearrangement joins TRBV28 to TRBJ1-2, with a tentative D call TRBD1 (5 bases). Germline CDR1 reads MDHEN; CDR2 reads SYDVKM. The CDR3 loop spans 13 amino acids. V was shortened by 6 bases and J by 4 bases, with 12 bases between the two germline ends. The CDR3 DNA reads TGTGCCAGCAGACAGACAGCCTCCTATGGCTACACCTTC. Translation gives CASRQTASYGYTF.

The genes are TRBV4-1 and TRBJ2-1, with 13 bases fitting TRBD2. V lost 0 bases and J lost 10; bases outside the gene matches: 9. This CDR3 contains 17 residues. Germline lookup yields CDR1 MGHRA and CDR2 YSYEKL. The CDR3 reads CASSQEIGTSGNGEQFF. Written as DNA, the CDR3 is TGCGCCAGCAGCCAAGAAATTGGGACTAGCGGGAACGGGGAGCAGTTCTTC.

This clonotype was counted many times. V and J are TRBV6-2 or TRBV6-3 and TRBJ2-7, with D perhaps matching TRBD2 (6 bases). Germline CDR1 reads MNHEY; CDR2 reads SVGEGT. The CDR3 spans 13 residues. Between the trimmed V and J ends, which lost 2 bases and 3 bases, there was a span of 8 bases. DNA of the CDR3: TGTGCCAGCAGTTACACTAGCTTCTACGAGCAGTACTTC. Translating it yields CASSYTSFYEQYF.

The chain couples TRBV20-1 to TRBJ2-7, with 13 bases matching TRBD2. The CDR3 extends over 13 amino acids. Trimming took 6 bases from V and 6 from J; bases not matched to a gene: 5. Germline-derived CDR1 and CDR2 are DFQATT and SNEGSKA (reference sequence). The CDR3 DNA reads TGCAGTGCCCTACTAGCGGGAGGGCCCGAGCAGTACTTC. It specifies CSALLAGGPEQYF.

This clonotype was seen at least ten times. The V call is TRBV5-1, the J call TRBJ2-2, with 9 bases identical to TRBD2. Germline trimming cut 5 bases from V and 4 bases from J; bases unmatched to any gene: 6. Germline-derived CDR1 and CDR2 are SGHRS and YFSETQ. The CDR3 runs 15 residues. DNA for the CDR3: TGCGCCAGCAGGGGTCTAGCGGGATTCACCGGGGAGCTGTTTTTT. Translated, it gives CASRGLAGFTGELFF.

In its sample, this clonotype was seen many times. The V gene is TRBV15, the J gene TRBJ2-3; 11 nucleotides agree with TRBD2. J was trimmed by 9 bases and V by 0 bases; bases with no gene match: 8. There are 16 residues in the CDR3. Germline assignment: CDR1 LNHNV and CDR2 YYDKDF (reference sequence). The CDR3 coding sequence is TGTGCCACCAGCAGAGATAATCTAGCGGGGGGTGAGACGCAGTATTTT. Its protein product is CATSRDNLAGGETQYF.

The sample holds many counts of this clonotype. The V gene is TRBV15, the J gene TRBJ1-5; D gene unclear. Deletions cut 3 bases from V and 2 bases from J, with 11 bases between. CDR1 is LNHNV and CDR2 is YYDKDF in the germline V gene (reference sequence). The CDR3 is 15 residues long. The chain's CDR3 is CATSSQTAGNQPQHF. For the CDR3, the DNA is TGTGCCACCAGCAGTCAGACGGCGGGCAATCAGCCCCAGCATTTT.

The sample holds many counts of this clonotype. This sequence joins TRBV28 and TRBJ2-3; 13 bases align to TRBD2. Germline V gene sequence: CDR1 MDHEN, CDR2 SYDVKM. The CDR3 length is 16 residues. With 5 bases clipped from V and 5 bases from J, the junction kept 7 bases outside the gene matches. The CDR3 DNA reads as TGTGCCAGCAGTGCGACCGGGACTAGCGGGGTAGATACGCAGTATTTT. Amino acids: CASSATGTSGVDTQYF.

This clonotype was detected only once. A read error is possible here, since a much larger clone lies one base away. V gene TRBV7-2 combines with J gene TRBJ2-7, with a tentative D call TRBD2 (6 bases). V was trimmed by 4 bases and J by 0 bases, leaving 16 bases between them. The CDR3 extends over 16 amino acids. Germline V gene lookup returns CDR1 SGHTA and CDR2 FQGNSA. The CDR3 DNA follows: TGTGCCAGCAGCTCGGGCCCGGGACTTCGCTCCTACGAGCAGTACTTC. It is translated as CASSSGPGLRSYEQYF.

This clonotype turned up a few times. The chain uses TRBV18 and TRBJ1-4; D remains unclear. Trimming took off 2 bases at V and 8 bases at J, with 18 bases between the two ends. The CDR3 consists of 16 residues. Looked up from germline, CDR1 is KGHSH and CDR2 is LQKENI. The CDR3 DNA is TGTGCCAGCTCACCAGTTTCAAGGACCTCTGGGGAAAAACTGTTTTTT. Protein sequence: CASSPVSRTSGEKLFF.

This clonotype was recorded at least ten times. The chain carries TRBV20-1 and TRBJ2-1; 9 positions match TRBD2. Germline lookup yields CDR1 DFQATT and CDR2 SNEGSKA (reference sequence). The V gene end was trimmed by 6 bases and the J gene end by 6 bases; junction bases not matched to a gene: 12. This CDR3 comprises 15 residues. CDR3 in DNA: TGCAGTGCGACTAGCGGCCTCCTGAGGGGCAATGAGCAGTTCTTC. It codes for CSATSGLLRGNEQFF.

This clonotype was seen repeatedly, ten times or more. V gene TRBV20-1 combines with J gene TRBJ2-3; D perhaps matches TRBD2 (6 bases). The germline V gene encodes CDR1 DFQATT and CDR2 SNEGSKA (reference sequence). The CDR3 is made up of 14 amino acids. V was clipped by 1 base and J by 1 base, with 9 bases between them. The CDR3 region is CSARVGGGTDTQYF. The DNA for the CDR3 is TGCAGTGCTAGAGTCGGGGGTGGCACAGATACGCAGTATTTT.

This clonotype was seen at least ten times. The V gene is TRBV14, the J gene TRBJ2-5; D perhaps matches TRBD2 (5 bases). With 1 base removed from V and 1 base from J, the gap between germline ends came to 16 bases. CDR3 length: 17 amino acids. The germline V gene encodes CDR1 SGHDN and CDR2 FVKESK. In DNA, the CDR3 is TGTGCCAGCAGCCAAGCTAGATACGGGATCCGCCAAGAGACCCAGTACTTC. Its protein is CASSQARYGIRQETQYF.

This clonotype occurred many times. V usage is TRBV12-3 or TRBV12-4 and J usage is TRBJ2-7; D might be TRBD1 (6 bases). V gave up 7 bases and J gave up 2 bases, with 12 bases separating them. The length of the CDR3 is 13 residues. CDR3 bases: TGTGCCAGCACGCTGACAGGTCCCTACGAGCAGTACTTC. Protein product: CASTLTGPYEQYF.

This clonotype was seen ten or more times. CDR3 DNA: TGTGCCAGCAGCTTAGGCCCAGGCACAGATACGCAGTATTTT. Its translation: CASSLGPGTDTQYF. This chain connects TRBV7-2 to TRBJ2-3; D gene unclear. The CDR3 is 14 residues long. In germline, CDR1 is SGHTA, CDR2 FQGNSA. Trimming left V 1 base short and J 1 base short, with 6 bases between.

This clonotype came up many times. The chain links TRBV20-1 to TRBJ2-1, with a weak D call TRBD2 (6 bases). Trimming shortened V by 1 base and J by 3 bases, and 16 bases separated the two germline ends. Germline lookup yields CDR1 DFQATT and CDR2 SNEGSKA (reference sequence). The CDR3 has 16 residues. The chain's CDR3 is CSARGSRGRGYNEQFF. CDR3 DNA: TGCAGTGCTAGAGGAAGCCGGGGGAGAGGCTACAATGAGCAGTTCTTC.

The CDR3 region has the DNA TGCAGTGCTAGGGGACCCATATCCTACAATGAGCAGTTCTTC. It specifies CSARGPISYNEQFF. The genes are TRBV20-1 and TRBJ2-1, with D perhaps being TRBD1 or TRBD2 (5 bases each). In germline, CDR1 is DFQATT, CDR2 SNEGSKA (reference sequence). V was pared by 3 bases and J by 1 base, with 10 bases between. This CDR3 has 14 amino acids.

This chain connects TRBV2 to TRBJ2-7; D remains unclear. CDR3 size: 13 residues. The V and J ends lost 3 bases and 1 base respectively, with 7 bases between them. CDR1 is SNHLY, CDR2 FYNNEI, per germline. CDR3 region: CASSDGASYEQYF. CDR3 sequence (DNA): TGTGCCAGCAGTGATGGCGCATCCTACGAGCAGTACTTC.

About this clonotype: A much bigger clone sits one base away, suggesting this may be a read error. The CDR3 bases are TGTGCCAGCTGCCAAGAAAGGGGACTCCCCACCAGGCAGTACTTC. Its translation is CASCQERGLPTRQYF. The rearrangement links TRBV3-1 to TRBJ2-7; the D gene is possibly TRBD2 (6 bases). This CDR3 spans 15 amino acids. CDR1 is LGHDT, CDR2 YNNKEL, per germline (reference sequence).

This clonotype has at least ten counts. The DNA for the CDR3 is TGTGCCAGCAGCTTAATGGGGGCCGGGTTGGATCAGCCCCAGCATTTT. As protein: CASSLMGAGLDQPQHF. The chain combines TRBV7-8 with TRBJ1-5; tentatively, D is TRBD1 (6 bases). Trimming removed 2 bases from V and 5 bases from J, with 16 bases in between. Looked up from germline, CDR1 is SGHVS and CDR2 is FQNEAQ. The CDR3 covers 16 residues.

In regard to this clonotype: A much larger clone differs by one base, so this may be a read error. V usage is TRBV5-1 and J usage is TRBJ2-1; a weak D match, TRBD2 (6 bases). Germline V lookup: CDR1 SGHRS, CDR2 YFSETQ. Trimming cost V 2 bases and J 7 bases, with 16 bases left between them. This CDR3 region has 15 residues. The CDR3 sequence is CASSFSPGRGNEQFF. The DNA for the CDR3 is TGCGCCAGCAGCTTCTCACCGGGGCGGGGAAATGAGCAGTTCTTC.

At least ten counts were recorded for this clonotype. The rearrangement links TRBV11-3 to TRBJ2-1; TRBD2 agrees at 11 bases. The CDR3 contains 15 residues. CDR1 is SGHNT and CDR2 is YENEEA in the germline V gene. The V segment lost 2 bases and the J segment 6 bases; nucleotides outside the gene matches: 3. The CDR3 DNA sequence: TGTGCCAGCAGCTTAACTAGCGGGAGCCTCAATGAGCAGTTCTTC. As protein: CASSLTSGSLNEQFF.

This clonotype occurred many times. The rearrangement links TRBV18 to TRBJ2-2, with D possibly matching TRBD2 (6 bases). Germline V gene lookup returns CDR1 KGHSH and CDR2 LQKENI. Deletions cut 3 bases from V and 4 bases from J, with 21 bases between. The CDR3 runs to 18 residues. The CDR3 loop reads CASSPESSGGRVTGELFF. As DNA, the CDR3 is TGTGCCAGCTCACCGGAGAGTAGCGGAGGCAGGGTCACCGGGGAGCTGTTTTTT.

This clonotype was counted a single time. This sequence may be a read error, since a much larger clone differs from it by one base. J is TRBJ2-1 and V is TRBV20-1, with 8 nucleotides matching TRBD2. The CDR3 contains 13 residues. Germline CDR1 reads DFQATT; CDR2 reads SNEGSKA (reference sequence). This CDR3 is CSATGLAYNVQFF. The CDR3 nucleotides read TGCAGTGCAACCGGACTAGCCTACAATGTGCAGTTCTTC.

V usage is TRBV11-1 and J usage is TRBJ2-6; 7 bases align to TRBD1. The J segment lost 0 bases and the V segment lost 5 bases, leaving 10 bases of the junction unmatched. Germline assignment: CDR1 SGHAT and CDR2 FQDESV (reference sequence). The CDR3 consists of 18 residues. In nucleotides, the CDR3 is TGTGCCAGCAGCATGACAGGGAACCCTTACTCTGGGGCCAACGTCCTGACTTTC. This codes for CASSMTGNPYSGANVLTF.

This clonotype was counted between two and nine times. CDR3 in amino acids: CSAREGQGVETQYF. CDR3 sequence (DNA): TGCAGTGCTAGGGAAGGACAGGGGGTTGAGACCCAGTACTTC. This chain connects TRBV20-1 to TRBJ2-5; TRBD1 agrees at 10 bases. This CDR3 is built from 14 residues. V lost 3 bases, J lost 5 bases, and 6 bases stayed unmatched. The germline CDR1 and CDR2 sequences are DFQATT and SNEGSKA (reference sequence).

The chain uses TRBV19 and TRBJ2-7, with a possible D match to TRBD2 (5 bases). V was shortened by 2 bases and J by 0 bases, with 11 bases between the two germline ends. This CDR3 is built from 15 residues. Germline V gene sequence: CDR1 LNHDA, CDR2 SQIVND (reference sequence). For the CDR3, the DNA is TGTGCCAGTAGTATATCGGACTCCATCTCCTACGAGCAGTACTTC. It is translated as CASSISDSISYEQYF. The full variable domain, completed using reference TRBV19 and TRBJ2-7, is DGGITQSPKYLFRKEGQNVTLSCEQNLNHDAMYWYRQDPGQGLRLIYYSQIVNDFQKGDIAEGYSVSREKKESFPLTVTSAQKNPTAFYLCASSISDSISYEQYFGPGTRLTVT.